Listed below are T cell receptor beta chains from one sample, sequenced in a study of OX40 agonist ivuxolimab in advanced cancers. TCRdb keeps only in-frame clones here, not all; method: immunoSEQ multiplex PCR. The sample holds 100,000 or so clones; roughly 88% are singletons and the top ten take 0.71%. The sample was CD4+ or CD8+ T cells sorted from blood, taken in a trial of the OX40 agonist ivuxolimab. The receptors were sampled from an adult with an advanced solid tumor such as melanoma, head and neck, liver or kidney cancer. The CDR3 runs from the conserved cysteine through the conserved F or W. A D gene is named only where the DNA matches it firmly.

CASSQELAGGDEQFF,TGTGCCAGCAGCCAAGAACTAGCAGGGGGCGATGAGCAGTTCTTC,TRBJ2-1,TRBD1,TRBV4-2
CASSRRQGDYNEQFF,TGTGCCAGCTCACGTCGACAGGGGGACTACAATGAGCAGTTCTTC,TRBJ2-1,TRBD1,TRBV18
CAWSVSTSGSYEQYF,TGTGCCTGGAGTGTATCTACTAGCGGGTCCTACGAGCAGTACTTC,TRBJ2-7,TRBD2,TRBV30
CASSLGGTVSNYGYTF,TGTGCCAGCAGCTTAGGGGGAACAGTCTCTAACTATGGCTACACCTTC,TRBJ1-2,.,TRBV7-2
CASSLQGQGAEAFF,TGTGCCAGCAGCTTACAGGGACAGGGGGCAGAAGCTTTCTTT,TRBJ1-1,TRBD1,TRBV7-3
CASLRSTGDETQYF,TGTGCCAGCCTACGTTCAACAGGGGACGAGACCCAGTACTTC,TRBJ2-5,TRBD1,TRBV6-5
CASSLVGASLYNEQFF,TGCGCCAGCAGCTTGGTCGGGGCGTCGCTTTACAATGAGCAGTTCTTC,TRBJ2-1,.,TRBV5-1
CAAQNIQYF,TGTGCCGCCCAAAACATTCAGTACTTC,TRBJ2-4,.,TRBV21-1
CASSPGSGYTF,TGTGCCAGCAGTCCGGGTAGCGGCTACACCTTC,TRBJ1-2,.,TRBV6-1
CASSPGTAATEAFF,TGTGCCAGCAGCCCAGGGACCGCCGCCACTGAAGCTTTCTTT,TRBJ1-1,.,TRBV7-2
CASSLAGTGFNQPQHF,TGTGCCAGCAGCTTAGCGGGGACAGGGTTCAATCAGCCCCAGCATTTT,TRBJ1-5,TRBD1,TRBV7-9
CASSLPQGNTGELFF,TGCGCCAGCAGCTTACCACAGGGCAACACCGGGGAGCTGTTTTTT,TRBJ2-2,.,TRBV5-1
CASSLKPATNYGYTF,TGTGCCAGCAGTTTAAAGCCAGCTACTAACTATGGCTACACCTTC,TRBJ1-2,.,TRBV27
CASSLRTSEETQYF,TGTGCCAGCAGCCTTCGGACTAGCGAAGAGACCCAGTACTTC,TRBJ2-5,TRBD2,TRBV9
CASTRGPSGQGVGSTEAFF,TGTGCCAGTACCCGAGGACCATCGGGACAGGGAGTTGGCAGCACTGAAGCTTTCTTT,TRBJ1-1,TRBD1,TRBV19
CASSRQGQENYGYTF,TGTGCCAGCAGCCGGCAGGGACAGGAAAACTATGGCTACACCTTC,TRBJ1-2,TRBD1,TRBV5-4
CASSVGRGTSGITSYEQYF,TGTGCCAGCAGCGTAGGGCGAGGGACTAGCGGGATAACTTCCTACGAGCAGTACTTC,TRBJ2-7,TRBD2,TRBV9
CASSQSIASPTPPYF,TGCGCCAGCAGCCAAAGCATAGCTAGCCCGACCCCCCCCTACTTC,TRBJ2-4,.,TRBV4-3
CASGAPGVRTEAFF,TGTGCCAGCGGGGCCCCGGGGGTTAGAACTGAAGCTTTCTTT,TRBJ1-1,.,TRBV6-5
CASSPGQSQETQYF,TGCGCCAGCAGCCCTGGACAAAGCCAAGAGACCCAGTACTTC,TRBJ2-5,.,TRBV5-1
CASSFGTESPLHF,TGCGCCAGCAGCTTCGGGACCGAATCACCCCTCCACTTT,TRBJ1-6,.,TRBV5-1
CASSLTGQEYEQYF,TGTGCCAGCAGTTTGACGGGACAGGAATACGAGCAGTACTTC,TRBJ2-7,TRBD1,TRBV28
CASSLEGETNTGELFF,TGTGCCAGCAGCTTAGAGGGGGAGACGAACACCGGGGAGCTGTTTTTT,TRBJ2-2,.,TRBV7-9
CASSSGQGGTQYF,TGTGCCAGCAGCTCGGGACAGGGGGGGACCCAGTACTTC,TRBJ2-5,TRBD1,TRBV7-3
CASTGREGRDGYNEQFF,TGTGCCAGCACGGGGCGAGAAGGGAGGGATGGCTACAATGAGCAGTTCTTC,TRBJ2-1,TRBD2,TRBV11-2
CASSQDFRGGEQYF,TGTGCCAGCAGCCAAGATTTCCGCGGTGGCGAGCAGTACTTC,TRBJ2-7,.,TRBV14